This T cell receptor beta chain emerged from a study of blood T cell repertoires in COVID-19. Germline V CDR1 and CDR2: SGHAT, FQDESV (reference sequence). The junction had 1 base not matched to a gene; V was cut back by 5 bases and J by 3 bases. There are 13 residues in the CDR3. In the original processing: Estimation of nucleated cell counts relied on the amplification of reference gene primers. Here immunoSEQ multiplex PCR was the method, and the copy in TCRdb shows in-frame clones only, minus some. For V, J and clone size, that table is used; D and trimming come from the DNA. The sample lists around 190,000 clones, over 75% seen once, with roughly a sixth in the top ten.

This sequence was found in a man aged 50 to 60 with COVID-19, enrolled during active disease. V usage is TRBV11-1 and J usage is TRBJ2-3; 8 bases are a match to TRBD1. The sample was peripheral blood. CDR3 bases: TGTGCCAGCAGCAGGACAGGGACAGATACGCAGTATTTT. Protein: CASSRTGTDTQYF.